The clone carrying this TCR beta chain was seen more than once but under ten times. These data come from a study of blood T cell repertoires in COVID-19. Participants came from some 23 US areas, aged roughly 18 to 89 years. V was pared by 6 bases and J by 0 bases, with 1 base of the junction left unmatched. This CDR3 has 14 amino acids. Germline loops: CDR1 SNHLY, CDR2 FYNNEI. TCRdb's table, derived via immunoSEQ multiplex PCR, lists solely in-frame clones and lacks some. The sample gives about 190,000 clones, roughly 84% of which show up once; around 3.1% is in the top ten. The specimen sequenced was PBMCs or T cells enriched from blood (not recorded which). The chain recombines TRBV2 with TRBJ1-4; TRBD1 matches 7 bases. This TCR came from a woman aged 25 to 39 who had been exposed to COVID-19. The CDR3 here is CASRGTATNEKLFF. CDR3 nucleotide sequence: TGTGCCAGCAGGGGGACAGCAACTAATGAAAAACTGTTTTTT.